The T cell receptor beta chain described here comes from a study of response to subunit inactivated influenza vaccine. Study-level findings and limits: New T cells are recruited in small numbers by each seasonal influenza vaccination, according to the authors' suggestion.

V lost 2 bases to trimming and J lost 2 bases, with 13 bases between them. The CDR3 runs 15 residues. Germline V gene sequence: CDR1 MNHEY, CDR2 SMNVEV (reference sequence). There are a few counts of this clonotype. Its antigen is undetermined. Each CDR3 protein gets one entry after TCRdb re-called the RT-PCR reads with MiXCR. The sample lists around 570,000 distinct CDR3 sequences; less than 10% were seen once. The input for sequencing was PBMCs from blood, taken roughly 24 months after vaccination. The sequence derives from a man aged 50-75 years who received an inactivated influenza vaccine. The chain carries TRBV27 and TRBJ2-7; D unresolved. CDR3 protein: CASSLNGPAPYEQYF. CDR3 sequence (DNA): TGTGCCAGCAGTTTAAACGGGCCAGCCCCCTACGAGCAGTACTTC.